Listed below are T cell receptor beta chains from one sample, sequenced in a study of shared clonotypes between healthy human individuals. This table comes from immunoSEQ multiplex PCR, and its TCRdb copy is limited to in-frame clones, with some not included. The sample lists approximately 2.1 million clones; roughly 93% were seen once. Sequences were obtained from naive CD4+ T cells from PBMCs. These receptors came from a man younger than 35 in good health. Some clones in this sample may be carry-over from other donors' samples. CDR3s include the opening cysteine and the closing phenylalanine or tryptophan. A D gene is named only where the DNA matches it firmly. The listing skips clone size in some rows; elsewhere it reads once, few, many or a size class.

cdr3_nt	cdr3_aa	d_call	clone_size	v_call	j_call
TGTGCCAGCACCCGAACGGGCTACGAGCAGTACTTC	CASTRTGYEQYF	NA	NA	TRBV7-2	TRBJ2-7
TGTGCCAGTAGTATGGCGTCCTACAGGGCAGAAGCTTTCTTT	CASSMASYRAEAFF	NA	NA	TRBV19	TRBJ1-1
TGTGCCAGCAGCGTATTGGGACAGGGGGCCGAGACCCAGTACTTC	CASSVLGQGAETQYF	TRBD1	NA	TRBV9	TRBJ2-5
TGTGCCAGCACTCTCGCTCCGGGACCCTACTATGGCTACACCTTC	CASTLAPGPYYGYTF	NA	NA	TRBV6-1	TRBJ1-2
TGTGCCATCAGTGAGTCGCCACCGAGGGACAGGGAACGCTACGGCTACACCTTC	CAISESPPRDRERYGYTF	TRBD1	NA	TRBV10-3	TRBJ1-2
TGCGCCAGCAGCCAAATCGGCGGGACAGATACGCAGTATTTT	CASSQIGGTDTQYF	NA	NA	TRBV4-3	TRBJ2-3
TGCGCCAGCAGCCAAGGCAGGGGTTACAATCAGCCCCAGCATTTT	CASSQGRGYNQPQHF	NA	NA	TRBV4-3	TRBJ1-5
TGTGCCAGCAGTAGTCCGGGACAGGGAGGTTTAAACTATGGCTACACCTTC	CASSSPGQGGLNYGYTF	TRBD1	NA	TRBV28	TRBJ1-2
TGTGCCAGCAGCATTGGACAGGGAGAGCAGTACTTC	CASSIGQGEQYF	TRBD1	NA	TRBV5-4	TRBJ2-7
TGTGCCAGCAGTTTACGCTTGGGCAATCAGCCCCAGCATTTT	CASSLRLGNQPQHF	NA	NA	TRBV27	TRBJ1-5
TGCGCCAGCAGCTTACAACCTAGCAACACCAACAATGAGCAGTTCTTC	CASSLQPSNTNNEQFF	NA	NA	TRBV5-1	TRBJ2-1
TGTGCCAGCAGCACCCGACCCTTGGACAGGGTGAAGGGCTACACCTTC	CASSTRPLDRVKGYTF	TRBD1	once	TRBV13	TRBJ1-2
TGTGCCTGGAGTGTAGGCCAGCAGGGGATGGAGACCCAGTACTTC	CAWSVGQQGMETQYF	NA	NA	TRBV30	TRBJ2-5
TGTGCCAGCAGTCCCACTCTGGGACAGGGGGCAGGAGCTTTCTTT	CASSPTLGQGAGAFF	TRBD1	NA	TRBV27	TRBJ1-1
TGCGCCAGCAGCTTGGTAGGTCAGGGAATAAGCTATGGCTACACCTTC	CASSLVGQGISYGYTF	NA	NA	TRBV5-1	TRBJ1-2
TGTGCCAGCAGTGAAGTCGGAGTTTCTGGAAACACCATATATTTT	CASSEVGVSGNTIYF	NA	NA	TRBV25-1	TRBJ1-3
TGTGCCAGCACGGTGAGCTCCTACGAGCAGTACTTC	CASTVSSYEQYF	NA	NA	TRBV28	TRBJ2-7
TGTGCCAGCAGCTTAATTGAGGGTACTAATGAAAAACTGTTTTTT	CASSLIEGTNEKLFF	NA	once	TRBV11-2	TRBJ1-4
TGTGCCAGCAGTCGGGGGCCCTCGGGGAACACTGAAGCTTTCTTT	CASSRGPSGNTEAFF	NA	few	TRBV27	TRBJ1-1
TGTGCCAGCAGCGAACTTGACGGTAGCAATCAGCCCCAGCATTTT	CASSELDGSNQPQHF	NA	few	TRBV2	TRBJ1-5
TGTGCCAGCACTAGTCTGGGTAGCAATCAGCCCCAGCATTTT	CASTSLGSNQPQHF	NA	NA	TRBV28	TRBJ1-5
TGTGCCAGCAGCTTAGGCGGTGGGCACTACGAGCAGTACTTC	CASSLGGGHYEQYF	NA	NA	TRBV5-4	TRBJ2-7
TGTGCCAGCAGCCCGCAAGCGGGATCGCACTACGAGCAGTACTTC	CASSPQAGSHYEQYF	TRBD2	NA	TRBV7-3	TRBJ2-7
TGTGCCTGGAGTGGGAGTCAGGATCAGCCCCAGCATTTT	CAWSGSQDQPQHF	NA	NA	TRBV30	TRBJ1-5
TGTGCCAGCAGCTTGGTTGGGAGCGGGCTGACCTACGAGCAGTACTTC	CASSLVGSGLTYEQYF	NA	NA	TRBV5-6	TRBJ2-7
TGTGCCAGCAGCATGAATATCGGACTAGCGGGAGGGAGTGAGCAGTTCTTC	CASSMNIGLAGGSEQFF	TRBD2	NA	TRBV27	TRBJ2-1
TGTGCCAGCAGTACAGGAAGGGGTGTTTTTGAGCAGTACTTC	CASSTGRGVFEQYF	NA	NA	TRBV28	TRBJ2-7
TGTGCCAGCAGTAAGACAGGGGTATCTAACTATGGCTACACCTTC	CASSKTGVSNYGYTF	TRBD1	NA	TRBV6-5	TRBJ1-2
TGCACCAGCAGCCAACCCCTGCTCTTAGCCAAAAACATTCAGTACTTC	CTSSQPLLLAKNIQYF	NA	NA	TRBV1	TRBJ2-4
TGTGCCAGCAGCTACGGACAGGGAGCTAACTATGGCTACACCTTC	CASSYGQGANYGYTF	TRBD1	NA	TRBV7-9	TRBJ1-2
TGCGCCAGCAGCCCCTCTGAAGGGACCCCTGGGAGGAACGAGCAGTACTTC	CASSPSEGTPGRNEQYF	NA	NA	TRBV5-1	TRBJ2-7
TGTGCCACCTCAAGAAAGCCGGGACAGAAGAACACTGAAGCTTTCTTT	CATSRKPGQKNTEAFF	TRBD1	NA	TRBV19	TRBJ1-1
TGTGCCAGCAGCCCGATCTCGGAGGCCAACGTCCTGACTTTC	CASSPISEANVLTF	NA	NA	TRBV4-2	TRBJ2-6
TGCGCCAGCAGCTTGGTAGGGCAGAGCTACGAGCAGTACTTC	CASSLVGQSYEQYF	NA	NA	TRBV5-1	TRBJ2-7
TGTGCCAGCAGCTTGTGGGGCGAGCAGTACTTC	CASSLWGEQYF	NA	NA	TRBV5-5	TRBJ2-7
TGTGCCAGTACCGAGGGGGTTGCTTTCTTT	CASTEGVAFF	NA	NA	TRBV2	TRBJ1-1
TGTGCCACCAGCAGCTCGGGTGGGAGCTACGAGCAGTACTTC	CATSSSGGSYEQYF	NA	NA	TRBV15	TRBJ2-7
TGTGCCAGCAGCTTAGCGTTCCAGGGCGGACGTTACAATGAGCAGTTCTTC	CASSLAFQGGRYNEQFF	NA	NA	TRBV7-2	TRBJ2-1
TGTGCCACCAGCAGAGATTATCAGGGCACTGAAGCTTTCTTT	CATSRDYQGTEAFF	NA	NA	TRBV15	TRBJ1-1
TGTGCCAGCAGCGTAGGTCCTGGGACTAGCGGGAGATCGGACTACGAGCAGTACTTC	CASSVGPGTSGRSDYEQYF	TRBD2	NA	TRBV9	TRBJ2-7
TGTGCCAGCACCGCGACAGGGGATGGCTACACCTTC	CASTATGDGYTF	TRBD1	NA	TRBV9	TRBJ1-2
TGTGCCAGCAGATCCCCCGACGGGGTCTATGGCTACACCTTC	CASRSPDGVYGYTF	NA	NA	TRBV27	TRBJ1-2